What follows are 28 T cell receptor beta chains derived from one specimen sequenced in a study of cytomegalovirus exposure and HLA in healthy donors. The PCR was carried out with 60 Vbeta primers and 13 Jbeta primers. The protocol was immunoSEQ multiplex PCR, while the TCRdb copy is restricted to in-frame clones and leaves out a portion. Seen here are 90,000 to 110,000 clones, 73% observed once, and the top ten hold approximately 8.4%. Source material: PBMCs. These receptors were collected from a man aged 40-49 years in good health and CMV-seronegative.

The chain has TRBV7-9 and TRBJ2-3; TRBD2 agrees at 7 bases. CDR3 length: 16 amino acids. J gave up 2 bases and V 1 base, and 6 bases lay outside the gene matches. CDR1 is SEHNR and CDR2 is FQNEAQ in the germline V gene (reference sequence). The CDR3 loop reads CASSLDVAGDTDTQYF. The CDR3 DNA reads TGTGCCAGCAGCTTAGATGTGGCGGGGGACACAGATACGCAGTATTTT.

The chain has TRBV5-6 and TRBJ1-6, with 7 bases identical to TRBD1. The germline gives CDR1 SGHDT, CDR2 YYEEEE. Trimming took 1 base from V and 7 from J; bases not matched to a gene: 2. This CDR3 is built from 14 residues. CDR3 nucleotide sequence: TGTGCCAGCAGCTTGAGGACAGGAAATTCACCCCTCCACTTT. It encodes CASSLRTGNSPLHF.

Here the CDR3 reads CASSRGRDEKLFF. The DNA of the CDR3 is TGCGCCAGCAGCAGGGGGCGGGATGAAAAACTGTTTTTT. The chain carries TRBV5-1 and TRBJ1-4; TRBD1 aligns across 7 bases. CDR1 is SGHRS and CDR2 is YFSETQ in the germline V gene. The V segment lost 4 bases and the J segment 6 bases; nucleotides outside the gene matches: 3. The CDR3 has 13 residues.

This clone was counted a few times. The rearrangement joins TRBV19 to TRBJ1-1, with 7 bases matching TRBD1. V trimming: 5 bases; J trimming: 1 base; junction bases outside the gene matches: 13. The CDR3 has 17 residues. Germline loops: CDR1 LNHDA, CDR2 SQIVND (reference sequence). The CDR3 sequence is CASSAIPGQRKNTEAFF. The CDR3 DNA follows: TGTGCCAGTAGTGCCATCCCGGGACAGAGAAAGAACACTGAAGCTTTCTTT.

This chain uses TRBV4-3 with TRBJ2-2; 8 bases are shared with TRBD1. V was clipped by 4 bases and J by 4 bases; unmatched bases: 5. The CDR3 sequence is 15 residues long. Germline CDR1 LGHNA, CDR2 YSLEER. The CDR3 region is CASSPQGALTGELFF. The CDR3 region has the DNA TGCGCCAGCAGCCCCCAGGGGGCTCTCACCGGGGAGCTGTTTTTT.

The genes are TRBV7-6 and TRBJ1-5; no definite D call. V lost 5 bases and J 2 bases, leaving 13 bases between the germline ends. The CDR3 totals 15 residues. The V gene's germline CDR1 is SGHVS and CDR2 FNYEAQ. For the CDR3, the DNA is TGTGCCAGCAGCCCCCAGGTTTATGGCAATCAGCCCCAGCATTTT. This sequence encodes CASSPQVYGNQPQHF.

The rearrangement joins TRBV6-5 to TRBJ2-4, with D tentatively TRBD1 (5 bases). The CDR3 consists of 14 residues. CDR1 is MNHEY and CDR2 is SVGAGI in the germline V gene. V gave up 3 bases and J gave up 0 bases, with 6 bases separating them. The chain's CDR3 is CASSYRGAKNIQYF. The DNA for the CDR3 is TGTGCCAGCAGTTATAGGGGAGCCAAAAACATTCAGTACTTC.

This clone was observed a handful of times. CDR3 residues: CASSYSGGSSYEQYF. DNA of the CDR3: TGTGCCAGCAGTTACTCGGGAGGTAGCTCCTACGAGCAGTACTTC. The chain links TRBV6-6 to TRBJ2-7; maybe TRBD2 (6 bases). CDR1 is MNHNY, CDR2 SVGAGI, per germline (reference sequence). The CDR3 length is 15 residues. V was pared by 0 bases and J by 0 bases, with 9 bases between.

This clone was observed a handful of times. This chain connects TRBV7-2 to TRBJ2-7, with 10 bases that match TRBD1. The germline CDR1 and CDR2 sequences are SGHTA and FQGNSA. This CDR3 has 14 amino acids. V dropped 1 base and J dropped 6; count of bases not matched to a gene: 3. The CDR3 protein is CASSLEDRGGEQYF. As DNA, the CDR3 is TGTGCCAGCAGCTTAGAGGACAGGGGGGGCGAGCAGTACTTC.

The V and J genes are TRBV4-3 and TRBJ1-2; D is perhaps TRBD1 (5 bases). V lost 3 bases to trimming and J lost 1 base, with 15 bases between them. There are 16 residues in the CDR3. The germline V gene encodes CDR1 LGHNA and CDR2 YSLEER. The CDR3 protein is CASSQPGGVDNYGYTF. CDR3 bases: TGCGCCAGCAGCCAGCCCGGGGGGGTCGATAACTATGGCTACACCTTC.

The chain is built from TRBV19 and TRBJ1-1; 11 bases map to TRBD1. CDR1 and CDR2 from the germline V gene are LNHDA and SQIVND (reference sequence). The CDR3 is 15 residues long. The trim removed 7 bases at V and 4 bases at J, leaving 8 bases unmatched. CDR3 amino acids: CASTVDRGHFTEAFF. The CDR3 bases are TGTGCCAGTACCGTGGACAGGGGGCATTTCACTGAAGCTTTCTTT.

This sequence joins TRBV5-1 and TRBJ2-5; 9 bases fit TRBD1. Looked up from germline, CDR1 is SGHRS and CDR2 is YFSETQ. Unmatched junction bases numbered 4, after V lost 3 bases and J lost 4 bases. This CDR3 contains 14 residues. CDR3 region: CASSSGTGRETQYF. The CDR3 DNA follows: TGCGCCAGCAGCTCCGGGACAGGGAGAGAGACCCAGTACTTC.

This rearrangement joins TRBV29-1 to TRBJ2-1; 10 bases match TRBD1. CDR3 length equals 14 residues. The V segment lost 8 bases and the J segment 12 bases; nucleotides outside the gene matches: 16. Germline values: CDR1 SQVTM, CDR2 ANQGSEA. The CDR3 DNA reads as TGCAGCATAGGCGGGACAGGGGCGGGGGAGGGGCAGTTCTTC. Translating it yields CSIGGTGAGEGQFF.

This clone appeared a few times. This chain uses TRBV7-6 with TRBJ2-6, with D perhaps TRBD1 (6 bases). This CDR3 spans 16 amino acids. Looked up from germline, CDR1 is SGHVS and CDR2 is FNYEAQ. V gave up 3 bases and J gave up 0 bases, with 9 bases separating them. The CDR3 region is CASSLEGGSGANVLTF. The CDR3, as DNA: TGTGCCAGCAGCTTGGAAGGGGGCTCTGGGGCCAACGTCCTGACTTTC.

V gene TRBV5-1 combines with J gene TRBJ2-3; D not certain. CDR1 and CDR2 (germline): SGHRS, YFSETQ. Trimming shortened V by 5 bases and J by 0 bases, and 10 bases separated the two germline ends. CDR3 length: 14 residues. CDR3 in amino acids: CASSSTPSTDTQYF. For the CDR3, the DNA is TGCGCCAGCAGTTCGACTCCCAGCACAGATACGCAGTATTTT.

J is TRBJ2-2 and V is TRBV27; D is perhaps TRBD1 (5 bases). V lost 3 bases to trimming and J lost 2 bases, with 10 bases between them. Germline CDR1 is MNHEY and CDR2 is SMNVEV (reference sequence). The CDR3 is made up of 15 amino acids. This chain's CDR3 is CASSFVGANTGELFF. The CDR3 DNA follows: TGTGCCAGCAGTTTTGTTGGGGCTAACACCGGGGAGCTGTTTTTT.

V usage is TRBV2 and J usage is TRBJ1-5; 8 bases map to TRBD1. Germline trimming cut 4 bases from V and 8 bases from J; bases unmatched to any gene: 13. The CDR3 extends over 16 amino acids. Germline V CDR1 and CDR2: SNHLY, FYNNEI. For the CDR3, the DNA is TGTGCCAGCAGTGCCGGACAGGGCCTTATGGAGGAGCCCCAGCATTTT. Protein sequence: CASSAGQGLMEEPQHF.

The chain joins TRBV4-1 to TRBJ1-1; 7 positions agree with TRBD1. V was pared by 0 bases and J by 1 base, with 2 bases of the junction left unmatched. CDR3 length equals 15 residues. Per germline, CDR1 MGHRA and CDR2 YSYEKL. This CDR3 is CASSQETGSNTEAFF. The CDR3 DNA sequence: TGCGCCAGCAGCCAAGAGACAGGGTCGAACACTGAAGCTTTCTTT.

The sample holds a few counts of this clone. This sequence joins TRBV30 and TRBJ2-7; 12 bases map to TRBD1. Per germline, CDR1 GTSNPN and CDR2 SVGIG (reference sequence). The V gene end was trimmed by 3 bases and the J gene end by 1 base; junction bases not matched to a gene: 10. The CDR3 has 17 amino acids. DNA of the CDR3: TGTGCCTGGAGCACCGGGACAGGGGGCTTGGGATCCTACGAGCAGTACTTC. Translating gives CAWSTGTGGLGSYEQYF.

The rearrangement joins TRBV7-3 to TRBJ2-3; unclear D gene. This CDR3 contains 11 residues. Germline V gene lookup returns CDR1 SGHTA and CDR2 FQGTGA. Trimming shortened V by 4 bases and J by 5 bases, and 4 bases separated the two germline ends. CDR3 loop: CASSSLDTQYF. In DNA form, the CDR3 reads TGTGCCAGCAGCTCTCTAGATACGCAGTATTTT.

The genes are TRBV2 and TRBJ1-2; TRBD1 agrees at 8 bases. Germline CDR1 and CDR2: SNHLY and FYNNEI. The CDR3 extends over 14 amino acids. After removal of 6 bases from V and 3 bases from J, the junction contained 6 bases not matched to a gene. Written as DNA, the CDR3 is TGTGCCAGCAGAACCAGGGGGCAAGACTATGGCTACACCTTC. Residues: CASRTRGQDYGYTF.

The chain carries TRBV19 and TRBJ2-7; 11 bases fit TRBD1. This CDR3 is 14 amino acids long. Losses at the gene ends were 4 bases for V and 2 bases for J; bases not matched to a gene: 1. Germline V gene lookup returns CDR1 LNHDA and CDR2 SQIVND (reference sequence). The CDR3 loop is CASSRDRGAYEQYF. CDR3 nucleotide sequence: TGTGCCAGTAGTAGGGACAGGGGGGCCTACGAGCAGTACTTC.

This clone appeared a few times. The chain joins TRBV7-9 to TRBJ1-4; D is unresolved. Trimming left V 4 bases short and J 8 bases short, with 11 bases between. This CDR3 has 13 residues. CDR1 and CDR2 from the germline V gene are SEHNR and FQNEAQ (reference sequence). The CDR3 reads CASSYEKWEKLFF. The CDR3 DNA reads as TGTGCCAGCAGCTACGAGAAGTGGGAAAAACTGTTTTTT.

J is TRBJ2-5 and V is TRBV27; TRBD1 might be the D (5 bases). This CDR3 contains 18 residues. CDR1 is MNHEY and CDR2 is SMNVEV in the germline V gene (reference sequence). V lost 10 bases and J 2 bases, leaving 29 bases between the germline ends. The CDR3, as DNA: TGTGCCACCACCACAACCCACAAAGGACATTCCTTACAAGAGACCCAGTACTTC. As protein: CATTTTHKGHSLQETQYF.

The rearrangement uses TRBV2 and TRBJ2-2, with a weak D call TRBD2 (6 bases). The CDR3 contains 14 residues. Per germline, CDR1 SNHLY and CDR2 FYNNEI. Trimming cost V 6 bases and J 0 bases, with 8 bases left between them. This CDR3 reads CASRGDSNTGELFF. The CDR3 region has the DNA TGTGCCAGCAGGGGGGACTCGAACACCGGGGAGCTGTTTTTT. The variable domain in full, completed from reference TRBV2 and TRBJ2-2, reads EPEVTQTPSHQVTQMGQEVILRCVPISNHLYFYWYRQILGQKVEFLVSFYNNEISEKSEIFDDQFSVERPDGSNFTLKIRSTKLEDSAMYFCASRGDSNTGELFFGEGSRLTVL.

The chain employs TRBV27 and TRBJ2-7; TRBD2 aligns across 8 bases. The CDR3 is made up of 15 amino acids. The germline V gene has CDR1 MNHEY and CDR2 SMNVEV (reference sequence). V lost 5 bases and J lost 1; bases outside the gene matches: 7. CDR3 residues: CASSPLAGGSYEQYF. The DNA for the CDR3 is TGTGCCAGCAGTCCCCTTGCGGGGGGTTCCTACGAGCAGTACTTC.

The chain carries TRBV4-1 and TRBJ1-1, with D hard to call. This CDR3 comprises 14 residues. Trimming took off 0 bases at V and 0 bases at J, with 5 bases between the two ends. Germline values: CDR1 MGHRA, CDR2 YSYEKL. The CDR3 region is CASSQERVNTEAFF. The DNA for the CDR3 is TGCGCCAGCAGCCAAGAGAGGGTGAACACTGAAGCTTTCTTT.

This clone occurred a few times. This CDR3 reads CASSLTGQSEAPLHF. The CDR3, as DNA: TGTGCCAGCAGCTTGACGGGACAATCGGAGGCACCCCTCCACTTT. This chain joins TRBV7-2 and TRBJ1-6; D possibly corresponds to TRBD1 (6 bases). The germline V gene has CDR1 SGHTA and CDR2 FQGNSA. The CDR3 is 15 amino acids. The V end lost 3 bases, the J end lost 11 bases, and 17 bases lay between the germline ends.